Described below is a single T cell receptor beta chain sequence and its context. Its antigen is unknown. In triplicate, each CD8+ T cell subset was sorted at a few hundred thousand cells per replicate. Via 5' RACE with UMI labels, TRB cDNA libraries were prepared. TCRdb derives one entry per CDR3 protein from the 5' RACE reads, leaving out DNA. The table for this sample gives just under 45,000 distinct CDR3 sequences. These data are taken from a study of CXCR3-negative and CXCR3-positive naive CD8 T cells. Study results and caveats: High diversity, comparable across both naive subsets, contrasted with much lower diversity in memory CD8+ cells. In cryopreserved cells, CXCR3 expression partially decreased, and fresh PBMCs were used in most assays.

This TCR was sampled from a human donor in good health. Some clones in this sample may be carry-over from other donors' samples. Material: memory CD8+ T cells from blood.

The CDR3: CASSISPGQGATNTEAFF. The chain couples TRBV19 to TRBJ1-1; no DNA is available, so the TRBD1 call from TCRdb remains unchecked. Germline CDR1 reads LNHDA; CDR2 reads SQIVND (reference sequence). This CDR3 spans 18 amino acids.